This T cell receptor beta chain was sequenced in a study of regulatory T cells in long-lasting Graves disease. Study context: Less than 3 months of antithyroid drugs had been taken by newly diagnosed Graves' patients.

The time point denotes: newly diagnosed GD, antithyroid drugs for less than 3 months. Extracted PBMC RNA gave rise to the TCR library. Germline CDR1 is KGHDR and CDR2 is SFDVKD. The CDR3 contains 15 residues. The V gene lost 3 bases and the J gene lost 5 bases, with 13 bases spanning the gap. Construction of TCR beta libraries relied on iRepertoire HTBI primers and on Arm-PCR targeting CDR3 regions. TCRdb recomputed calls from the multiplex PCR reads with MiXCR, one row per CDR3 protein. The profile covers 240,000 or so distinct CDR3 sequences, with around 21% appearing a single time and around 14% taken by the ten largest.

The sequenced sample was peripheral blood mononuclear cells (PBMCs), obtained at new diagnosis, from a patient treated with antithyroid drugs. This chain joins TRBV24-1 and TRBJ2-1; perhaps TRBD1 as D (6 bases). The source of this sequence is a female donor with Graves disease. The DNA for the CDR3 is TGTGCCACCAGTGATCCCAACAGGGCGGACAATGAGCAGTTCTTC. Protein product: CATSDPNRADNEQFF.